The 8 T cell receptor beta chains reported below all come from one sample, sequenced in a study of CXCR3-negative and CXCR3-positive naive CD8 T cells. Study-wide points: A higher hydrophobicity marked the TRB CDR3s of CXCR3-positive naive cells versus CXCR3-negative naive cells.

These receptors' targets are unknown. UMI-tagged TRB cDNA libraries were built via 5' RACE. TCRdb processed the 5' RACE reads again and assigns one entry to each CDR3 protein, with no DNA. The data include 100,000 to 150,000 distinct CDR3 sequences; the top ten clones carry 0.41%. Sample: naive CXCR3+ CD8+ T cells from blood. Noted subset: CD45RO-CCR7+CD27+CD95- naive CD8+ T cells expressing CXCR3 (TNR3+). The source of these receptors is a human donor in good health. Some clones in this sample may be carry-over from other donors' samples.

The J gene is TRBJ1-5, the V gene TRBV6-7; TCRdb selects TRBD1, and the lack of DNA leaves this call unchecked. TRBV6-7 is identified as an open reading frame with a role that is uncertain. The CDR3 has 17 amino acids. CDR3 in amino acids: CASSYSPGTGINQPQHF.

The V and J genes are TRBV7-6 and TRBJ2-7; there is no DNA to check the TCRdb D call of TRBD1. Germline values: CDR1 SGHVS, CDR2 FNYEAQ. This CDR3 region has 16 residues. CDR3 residues: CASSSLRGGPTYEQYF.

This chain links TRBV4-1 with TRBJ1-4; TCRdb names TRBD1, which stays unverified in the absence of DNA. Germline V lookup: CDR1 MGHRA, CDR2 YSYEKL. The CDR3 is 15 residues long. CDR3 in amino acids: CASRQEGTPNEKLFF.

The chain is built from TRBV12-3 or TRBV12-4 and TRBJ2-2; TCRdb indicates TRBD1, and absent DNA this call remains unverified. This CDR3 has 14 residues. The CDR3 here is CARAWGHITGELFF.

This chain joins TRBV15 and TRBJ2-5; the TRBD2 assignment by TCRdb is unverifiable without DNA. The germline gives CDR1 LNHNV, CDR2 YYDKDF (reference sequence). The CDR3 is 16 residues long. This chain's CDR3 is CATSDRLAGGQETQYF.

The genes are TRBV6-5 and TRBJ1-1. Per germline, CDR1 MNHEY and CDR2 SVGAGI. The CDR3 contains 14 residues. Here the CDR3 reads CASSYMRENTEAFF.

V gene TRBV27 combines with J gene TRBJ2-5. Germline CDR1 reads MNHEY; CDR2 reads SMNVEV (reference sequence). The CDR3 sequence is 12 residues long. This chain's CDR3 is CASSQLKETQYF.

This chain uses TRBV6-6 with TRBJ2-1; TCRdb's D call, TRBD1, is unchecked because there is no DNA. CDR1 and CDR2 from the germline V gene are MNHNY and SVGAGI (reference sequence). This CDR3 has 18 residues. The CDR3 sequence: CASSYSIPTGTTYNEQFF.